This entry lists 5 T cell receptor beta chains sequenced from one sample in a study of CD8+ T cells in alopecia areata. RNA extraction and reverse transcription yielded cDNA as sequencing template. Some clones are missing from TCRdb's copy, which holds only in-frame ones; the method was immunoSEQ multiplex PCR. The data hold 150,000 to 200,000 clones, with approximately 57% observed a single time. The treatment: oral pan-JAK inhibitor, 5-10 mg twice daily. This sample comprised CD4+ T cells sorted from blood, obtained at week 24, from a patient treated with tofacitinib. The receptors stem from a human donor with alopecia areata.

This clone was counted between two and nine times. This chain links TRBV7-2 with TRBJ2-5; D possibly matches TRBD1 or TRBD2 (5 bases each). Between the trimmed V and J ends, which lost 5 bases and 2 bases, there was a span of 12 bases. In germline, CDR1 is SGHTA, CDR2 FQGNSA. The length of the CDR3 is 14 residues. CDR3 sequence: CASSLPGPQETQYF. The CDR3 coding sequence is TGTGCCAGCAGCCTCCCGGGACCTCAAGAGACCCAGTACTTC.

This chain connects TRBV29-1 to TRBJ2-1; D is possibly TRBD2 (6 bases). The CDR3 is made up of 14 amino acids. The V gene lost 8 bases and the J gene lost 7 bases, with 21 bases spanning the gap. Germline loops: CDR1 SQVTM, CDR2 ANQGSEA. CDR3 loop: CSYNLYGGLNEQFF. CDR3 in DNA: TGCAGCTATAACCTCTACGGGGGTTTGAATGAGCAGTTCTTC.

The rearrangement uses TRBV13 and TRBJ1-5, with 9 nucleotides matching TRBD1. CDR3 size: 15 residues. V lost 5 bases to trimming and J lost 4 bases; unmatched junction nucleotides: 6. Germline V gene data show CDR1 as PRHDT and CDR2 as FYEKMQ (reference sequence). The CDR3 DNA sequence: TGTGCCAGCAGCATCGGGACAGGGCGAAATCAGCCCCAGCATTTT. This sequence encodes CASSIGTGRNQPQHF. Together with reference TRBV13 and TRBJ1-5, the CDR3 gives the full variable domain: AAGVIQSPRHLIKEKRETATLKCYPIPRHDTVYWYQQGPGQDPQFLISFYEKMQSDKGSIPDRFSAQQFSDYHSELNMSSLELGDSALYFCASSIGTGRNQPQHFGDGTRLSIL.

This chain connects TRBV30 to TRBJ1-4, with D hard to call. Germline loops: CDR1 GTSNPN, CDR2 SVGIG (reference sequence). The CDR3 is 11 residues long. The CDR3 DNA sequence: TGTCCCCACGGCGCAGAGGAAAAACTGTTTTTT. Translating gives CPHGAEEKLFF.

CDR3 coding DNA: TGTGCCTGGAGTGACCGACAGGGATGGGAGACCCAGTACTTC. It specifies CAWSDRQGWETQYF. The J gene is TRBJ2-5, the V gene TRBV30, with 7 bases lining up with TRBD1. The V and J ends lost 1 base and 5 bases, in that order; junction bases with no gene match: 7. The V gene's germline CDR1 is GTSNPN and CDR2 SVGIG (reference sequence). The CDR3 is 14 residues long.